This is a list of T cell receptor beta chains from one sample in a study of human T cells and chemical hapten exposure. MiXCR was run by TCRdb on the 5' RACE reads, yielding one entry per CDR3 protein. The sample holds under 150,000 distinct CDR3 sequences; approximately 20% are singletons and the top ten take 2.8%. Every receptor here comes from a human donor in good health. The CDR3 runs from the conserved cysteine through the conserved F or W. Fields, in order: D gene, J gene, CDR3 length, clone size, V gene, CDR3 DNA, CDR3 protein. The D gene is left open where the match is weak. Only part of the rows carry a size: once, few, many, or a class if the clone is expanded.

>NA|TRBJ1-4|15|few|TRBV12-3/TRBV12-4
TGTGCCAGCAGCCGACAGGCGGTCCTTAATGAAAAACTGTTTTTT
CASSRQAVLNEKLFF
>TRBD1|TRBJ2-4|18|NA|TRBV6-1
TGTGCCAGCAGGACCAATCCCGGGACAGGGCTAGCCAAAAACATTCAGTACTTC
CASRTNPGTGLAKNIQYF
>TRBD2|TRBJ2-3|17|few|TRBV6-2/TRBV6-3
TGTGCCAGCAGTTACTCTGCTAGCGGGAGGGTCACAGATACGCAGTATTTT
CASSYSASGRVTDTQYF
>TRBD1|TRBJ2-1|14|NA|TRBV6-9
TGTGCCAGCCTCCAGGGGGTGGGAGAGGGGGAGCAGTTCTTC
CASLQGVGEGEQFF
>TRBD1|TRBJ2-3|16|NA|TRBV9
TGTGCCAGCAGCAAGACCGGGACAGGGCCCGCAGATACGCAGTATTTT
CASSKTGTGPADTQYF
>NA|TRBJ1-1|13|few|TRBV29-1
TGCAGCGTTGAGCTGGTGGCTGGCACTGAAGCTTTCTTT
CSVELVAGTEAFF
>NA|TRBJ2-7|15|few|TRBV27
TGTGCCAGCAGTTTGCGTCCGGGGGCAAGCTACGAGCAGTACTTC
CASSLRPGASYEQYF
>TRBD2|TRBJ2-5|15|NA|TRBV27
TGTGCCAGCAGTTTGCGGGAGGGTAACAGAGAGACCCAGTACTTC
CASSLREGNRETQYF
>NA|TRBJ1-1|14|NA|TRBV12-3/TRBV12-4
TGTGCCAGCAGTTTAACAGGGCAACGCACTGAAGCTTTCTTT
CASSLTGQRTEAFF
>NA|TRBJ1-2|13|few|TRBV6-1
TGTGCCAGCAGTCCAGCGCAATACTATGGCTACACCTTC
CASSPAQYYGYTF
>NA|TRBJ2-3|13|few|TRBV6-5
TGTGCCAGCAGTTACGGTAGCACAGATACGCAGTATTTT
CASSYGSTDTQYF
>NA|TRBJ2-7|14|NA|TRBV13
TGTGCCAGCAGCTTACAGGGCCCTGGCGTCGAGCAGTACTTC
CASSLQGPGVEQYF
>NA|TRBJ1-5|14|many|TRBV30
TGTGCCTGGAGTGTACGAGTATATAATCAGCCCCAGCATTTT
CAWSVRVYNQPQHF
>TRBD2|TRBJ2-3|17|few|TRBV5-1
TGCGCCAGCTCGAGGGGGGCTAGCGGGAGAAGCACAGATACGCAGTATTTT
CASSRGASGRSTDTQYF
>NA|TRBJ1-5|15|NA|TRBV27
TGTGCCAGCAGTTTATCCGGGCACAACAATCAGCCCCAGCATTTT
CASSLSGHNNQPQHF
>NA|TRBJ2-1|14|NA|TRBV10-3
TGTGCCATCAGTGAGTCGATGCTGGGGAATGAGCAGTTCTTC
CAISESMLGNEQFF
>NA|TRBJ1-1|16|NA|TRBV14
TGTGCCAGCAGCCAAGATCTAGGGAGGGGGAGAACTGAAGCTTTCTTT
CASSQDLGRGRTEAFF
>NA|TRBJ1-2|15|few|TRBV30
TGTGCCTGGAAACCCGGTCTGAGGTTAGCCTATGGCTACACCTTC
CAWKPGLRLAYGYTF
>TRBD1|TRBJ1-1|17|few|TRBV18
TGTGCCAGCTCACCTGTTCCAGGGGGCTTGGGTAACACTGAAGCTTTCTTT
CASSPVPGGLGNTEAFF
>TRBD1|TRBJ2-2|14|NA|TRBV12-3/TRBV12-4
TGTGCCAGCAGTATACGGGACAGCACCGGGGAGCTGTTTTTT
CASSIRDSTGELFF
>NA|TRBJ1-2|13|NA|TRBV28
TGTGCCAGCAGGTCAAATGTGGGGTATGGCTACACCTTC
CASRSNVGYGYTF
>NA|TRBJ2-1|14|NA|TRBV3-1
TGTGCCAGCAGCCAAGATCTGGGGGACAATGAGCAGTTCTTC
CASSQDLGDNEQFF
>NA|TRBJ2-3|14|NA|TRBV18
TGTGCCAGCTCACCCACCGGATACACAGATACGCAGTATTTT
CASSPTGYTDTQYF
>NA|TRBJ2-7|17|few|TRBV25-1
TGTGCCAGCAGTCCACGACCCCCCGGGACGGGTACCTACGAGCAGTACTTC
CASSPRPPGTGTYEQYF
>TRBD2|TRBJ2-1|14|NA|TRBV12-3/TRBV12-4
TGTGCCAGCAGTTCTAGCGGGGGCCTTTCTGAGCAGTTCTTC
CASSSSGGLSEQFF
>NA|TRBJ1-5|16|NA|TRBV19
TGTGCCAGTACCCAAGCCGGGACAAATAGCAATCAGCCCCAGCATTTT
CASTQAGTNSNQPQHF
>TRBD2|TRBJ2-1|17|few|TRBV25-1
TGTGCCAGCAGTGACAGACTAGCGGGATTTTGGGACAATGAGCAGTTCTTC
CASSDRLAGFWDNEQFF
>NA|TRBJ1-2|15|few|TRBV29-1
TGCAGCGTTGACGAGCGCTGGGGGGCTAACTATGGCTACACCTTC
CSVDERWGANYGYTF
>NA|TRBJ2-3|15|NA|TRBV18
TGTGCCAGCTCAACCCGGGCGGCTAGCACAGATACGCAGTATTTT
CASSTRAASTDTQYF
>TRBD2|TRBJ2-1|14|NA|TRBV11-2
TGTGCCAGCAGCTCTAGGGCGGGAGCCAATGAGCAGTTCTTC
CASSSRAGANEQFF
>NA|TRBJ1-2|10|NA|TRBV6-5
TGTGCCAGCACTCCACAGGGATCCACCTTC
CASTPQGSTF
>NA|TRBJ2-7|15|few|TRBV18
TGTGCCAGCTCACCACTAGGCAGCGCAGTCCTAGGGCAGTACTTC
CASSPLGSAVLGQYF
>TRBD2|TRBJ2-1|17|NA|TRBV6-1
TGTGCCAGCAGAACCAGACTAGCGGGAGGACCTGGTAATGAGCAGTTCTTC
CASRTRLAGGPGNEQFF
>NA|TRBJ1-4|15|NA|TRBV4-1
TGCGCCAGCAGCCGACTTGGACAGACTAATGAAAAACTGTTTTTT
CASSRLGQTNEKLFF
>TRBD1|TRBJ1-6|14|NA|TRBV6-4
TGTGCCAGCAGTCCGGGACAGTTTTCTTCACCCCTCCACTTT
CASSPGQFSSPLHF
>TRBD2|TRBJ2-7|18|NA|TRBV20-1
TGCAGTGCTAGTAACGGGCTAGCGGGAGAGTCCGCATCCTACGAGCAGTACTTC
CSASNGLAGESASYEQYF
>NA|TRBJ2-2|16|NA|TRBV11-2
TGTGCCAGCAGCTTAGGTCTCAGGGCTCTAACCGGGGAGCTGTTTTTT
CASSLGLRALTGELFF
>NA|TRBJ2-4|16|NA|TRBV10-3
TGTGCCATCAGTGAGTACCTGGAGGACGCCAAAAACATTCAGTACTTC
CAISEYLEDAKNIQYF
>NA|TRBJ2-3|14|NA|TRBV10-3
TGTGCCATCAGTGAGGGGCAAAGAAAAGCGGCGCAGTATTTT
CAISEGQRKAAQYF
>TRBD2|TRBJ2-1|18|few|TRBV18
TGTGCCAGCTCACCACCCCGTCAGACTAGCGGGAGAGGAAATGAGCAGTTCTTC
CASSPPRQTSGRGNEQFF
>TRBD2|TRBJ2-7|13|NA|TRBV29-1
TGCAGCGTCCGCCCTAGCGGGAGCTACGAGCAGTACTTC
CSVRPSGSYEQYF
>NA|TRBJ1-2|14|few|TRBV11-2
TGTGCCAGCAGCGGGGGGCAGGAGAACTATGGCTACACCTTC
CASSGGQENYGYTF